This T cell receptor beta chain came from a study of CD8 T cells in Susac syndrome (dated by TCRdb to the late 2010s). Some background on the complete study: Whether CD8+ T cell activation and differentiation in Susac syndrome was antigen driven was tested using repertoire sequencing. Clonality of the CD8+ T cell repertoire was compared between more than 10 healthy donors, 14 Susac syndrome patients and about 15 multiple sclerosis patients.

What the research found in general, with its limitations: The study acknowledged that relatively few individuals were included in the TCR sequencing and HLA analysis.

RNA was extracted with the RNeasy kit and 0.5 to 1 ug was reverse transcribed using random hexamers. The immunoSEQ multiplex PCR assay, which covers 54 Vbeta and 13 Jbeta segments, was used to amplify TCR beta CDR3 regions. PCR amplification bias was corrected using a synthetic template baseline for primer optimization and computational correction. From the authors' description of their analysis: Reads were assigned to V, D and J genes according to IMGT and analyzed in immunoSEQ Analyzer, with only productive sequences retained. Clonality was calculated as one minus the Shannon entropy normalized by log2 of the number of productive unique sequences. For each patient and control, public and private clones were evaluated within the 100 most prevalent clones. Susac-specific clones were defined as absent from healthy and MS cohorts, around 970 published viral clones and other ImmuneACCESS disease sequences. The public reads were quality trimmed at Q25 with fastp and then assembled into clones with MiXCR by TCRdb, keeping productive beta chains. Here each entry gathers all rows of one CDR3 protein and keeps the most common genes and DNA. The V and J calls were determined by TCRdb, not by the authors. The sample table records about 80,000 distinct CDR3 sequences; around 94% of these occur just once. The top ten constitute 0.26% of the sample.

The germline V gene yields MDHEN for CDR1 and SYDVKM for CDR2. The CDR3 goes from the cysteine to the valine over 13 residues. Only CDR3 DNA remains: 39 bases, in frame from the first base. Trimming costs V 1 base and J 5 bases, and their ends lie 9 bases apart. High-throughput TCR beta sequencing profiled peripheral blood CD8+ and CD4+ T cells from healthy donors, Susac syndrome patients and multiple sclerosis patients. The healthy donors served as controls matched for age and sex. Bulk CD8+ and CD4+ T cells were purified by magnetic negative isolation, whereas CD8+ TEMRA cells were enriched by FACS. Blood was drawn into EDTA tubes, processed within 24 hours, and PBMCs were isolated by density gradient centrifugation. PBMCs intended for TCR sequencing were cryopreserved in liquid nitrogen and thawed later in a water bath at 37 degrees C. A purity of at least 90% was achieved for sorted or isolated CD4+, CD8+ and CD8+ TEMRA cells.

Turning to this clonotype: Its antigen remains undetermined. No base quality information exists; no much larger clone differs at one position.

Sequenced: CD8+ T cells from PBMCs. The chain links TRBV28 with TRBJ2-7, with an unclear D gene assignment. The origin of this receptor is a human donor in good health. This receptor carries the CDR3 CASSLFGRHEQYV. The DNA is as follows: TGTGCCAGCAGTTTATTCGGCAGGCACGAGCAGTACGTC.